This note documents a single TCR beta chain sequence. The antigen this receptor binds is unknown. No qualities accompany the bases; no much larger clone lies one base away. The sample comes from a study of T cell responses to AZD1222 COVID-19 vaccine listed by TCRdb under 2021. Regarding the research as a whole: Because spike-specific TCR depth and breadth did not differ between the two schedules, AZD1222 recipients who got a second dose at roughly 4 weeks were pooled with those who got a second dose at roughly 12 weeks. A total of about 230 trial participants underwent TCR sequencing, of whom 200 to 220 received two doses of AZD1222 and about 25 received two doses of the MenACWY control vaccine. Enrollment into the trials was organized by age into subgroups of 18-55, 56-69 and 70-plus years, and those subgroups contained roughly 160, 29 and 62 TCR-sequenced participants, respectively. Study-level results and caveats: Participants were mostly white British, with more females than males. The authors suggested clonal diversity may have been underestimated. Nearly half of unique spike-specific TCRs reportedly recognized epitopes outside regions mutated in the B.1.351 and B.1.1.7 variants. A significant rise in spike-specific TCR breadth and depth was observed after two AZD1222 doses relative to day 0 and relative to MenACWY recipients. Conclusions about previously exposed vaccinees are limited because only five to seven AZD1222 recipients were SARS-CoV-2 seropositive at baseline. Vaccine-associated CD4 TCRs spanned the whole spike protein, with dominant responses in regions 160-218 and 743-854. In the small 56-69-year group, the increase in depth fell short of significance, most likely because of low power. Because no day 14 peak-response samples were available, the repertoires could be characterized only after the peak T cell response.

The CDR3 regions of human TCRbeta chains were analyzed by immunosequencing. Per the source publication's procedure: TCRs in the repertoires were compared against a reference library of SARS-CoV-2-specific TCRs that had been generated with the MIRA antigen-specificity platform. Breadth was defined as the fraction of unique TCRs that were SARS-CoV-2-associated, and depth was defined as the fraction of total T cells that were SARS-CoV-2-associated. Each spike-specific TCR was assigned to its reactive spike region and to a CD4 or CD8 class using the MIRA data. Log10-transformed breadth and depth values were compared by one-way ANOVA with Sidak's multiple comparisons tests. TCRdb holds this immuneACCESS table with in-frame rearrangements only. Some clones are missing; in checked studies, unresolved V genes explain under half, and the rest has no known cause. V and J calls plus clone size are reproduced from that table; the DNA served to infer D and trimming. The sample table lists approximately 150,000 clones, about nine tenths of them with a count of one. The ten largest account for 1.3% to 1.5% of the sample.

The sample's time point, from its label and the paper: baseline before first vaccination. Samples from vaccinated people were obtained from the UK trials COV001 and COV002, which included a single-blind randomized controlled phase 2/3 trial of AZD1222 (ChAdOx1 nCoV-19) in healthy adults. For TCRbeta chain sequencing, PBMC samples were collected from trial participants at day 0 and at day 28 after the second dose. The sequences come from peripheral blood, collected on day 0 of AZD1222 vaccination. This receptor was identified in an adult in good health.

CDR3 sequence: CASSSGLAWTDTQYF. At the DNA level, the sequence is TGTGCCAGCAGCTCCGGACTAGCGTGGACAGATACGCAGTATTTT. The V and J segments used are TRBV13 and TRBJ2-3, and 9 junction bases match TRBD2. Inclusive of the bounding cysteine and phenylalanine, the CDR3 is 15 residues long. The DNA shown is the 45-base CDR3, in frame from base 1. Compared with germline, V lacks 4 bases and J lacks 3 bases; bases without a gene match: 5. CDR1 and CDR2 were assigned from the germline V gene (reference sequence) as PRHDT and FYEKMQ.